The rows below give T cell receptor beta chains drawn from one sample of a study of high-grade serous ovarian cancer treatment subgroups. Repertoires were generated with immunoSEQ multiplex PCR, while TCRdb's copy carries only in-frame clones and drops some. The table has roughly 1,200 clones, roughly 77% seen once. The specimen sequenced was tumor tissue. Receptors originate from a human donor with high-grade serous ovarian cancer. CDR3s include the opening cysteine and the closing phenylalanine or tryptophan. Each record gives: J gene, D gene, V gene, clone size, CDR3 protein, CDR3 DNA. The D gene is left open where the match is weak. A row's size may be missing; if present it is once, few, many or a size class.

>TRBJ2-6|NA|TRBV2|NA
CASRGTLSGANVLTF
TGTGCCAGCCGAGGGACACTCTCTGGGGCCAACGTCCTGACTTTC
>TRBJ2-6|TRBD1|TRBV11-2|NA
CASRSNRGPSSGANVLTF
TGTGCCAGCAGGTCAAACAGGGGGCCCAGCTCTGGGGCCAACGTCCTGACTTTC
>TRBJ2-5|TRBD2|TRBV6-1|once
CASSAGLALRETQYF
TGTGCCAGCAGTGCAGGACTAGCCCTAAGGGAGACCCAGTACTTC
>TRBJ1-1|NA|TRBV19|NA
CASSYRLPAGEAFF
TGTGCCAGTAGTTACAGATTACCCGCCGGTGAAGCTTTCTTT
>TRBJ1-2|NA|TRBV6-5|few
CASSYGGEGYTF
TGTGCCAGCAGTTACGGGGGGGAAGGCTACACCTTC
>TRBJ2-3|NA|TRBV28|NA
CASSIPGLPSDTQYF
TGTGCCAGCAGTATCCCGGGACTTCCCTCAGATACGCAGTATTTT
>TRBJ1-1|NA|TRBV11-2|NA
CASSLIETEAFF
TGTGCCAGCAGCTTAATAGAGACTGAAGCTTTCTTT
>TRBJ2-3|NA|TRBV28|NA
CASSAPGRPLDTQYF
TGTGCCAGCAGTGCCCCCGGCAGACCCCTCGATACGCAGTATTTT
>TRBJ2-5|NA|TRBV28|NA
CASSLPGTPGETQYF
TGTGCCAGCAGTTTACCGGGGACCCCGGGGGAGACCCAGTACTTC
>TRBJ1-6|NA|TRBV5-6|NA
CASSPWGGVAGSPLHF
TGTGCCAGCAGCCCCTGGGGGGGGGTGGCCGGCTCACCCCTCCACTTT
>TRBJ2-7|NA|TRBV21-1|NA
CASSKGDQGQWYEQYF
TGTGCCAGCAGCAAAGGGGATCAGGGGCAATGGTACGAGCAGTACTTC
>TRBJ2-3|NA|TRBV5-5|once
CASGGGGSTDTQYF
TGTGCCAGCGGGGGAGGGGGTAGCACAGATACGCAGTATTTT
>TRBJ2-7|TRBD2|TRBV10-2|NA
CASSSTSDYEQYF
TGCGCCAGCAGCTCGACTAGCGACTACGAGCAGTACTTC
>TRBJ2-7|NA|TRBV28|NA
CASSPDGRPSYEQYF
TGTGCCAGCAGCCCTGACGGCCGACCATCCTACGAGCAGTACTTC
>TRBJ2-3|TRBD2|TRBV4-1|NA
CASSEGGGTDTQYF
TGCGCCAGCAGCGAGGGAGGGGGCACAGATACGCAGTATTTT
>TRBJ2-1|NA|TRBV28|NA
CATSITGFPGNEQFF
TGTGCCACGTCCATCACGGGGTTCCCTGGAAATGAGCAGTTCTTC
>TRBJ2-3|NA|TRBV4-3|NA
CASSQDRRDTDTQYF
TGCGCCAGCAGCCAAGATCGCAGGGACACAGATACGCAGTATTTT
>TRBJ1-2|NA|TRBV25-1|NA
CASRMEGGGYTF
TGTGCCAGCAGGATGGAGGGAGGTGGCTACACCTTC
>TRBJ2-1|TRBD2|TRBV5-1|NA
CASSRATTSKSIYEQFF
TGCGCCAGCAGCCGCGCCACGACTAGCAAATCGATCTATGAGCAGTTCTTC
>TRBJ2-1|TRBD1|TRBV11-2|once
CASSPRSGTGHNEQFF
TGTGCCAGCAGCCCCCGGTCCGGGACAGGCCACAATGAGCAGTTCTTC
>TRBJ1-4|TRBD1|TRBV28|NA
CASSRLTGGAYEKLFF
TGTGCCAGCAGCCGTTTAACAGGGGGCGCGTATGAAAAACTGTTTTTT
>TRBJ2-5|NA|TRBV28|once
CASSLPGMPGETQYF
TGTGCCAGCAGTTTACCCGGGATGCCCGGGGAGACCCAGTACTTC
>TRBJ2-2|NA|TRBV5-5|NA
CASSIRGDYTGELFF
TGTGCCAGCAGCATTAGGGGAGATTACACCGGGGAGCTGTTTTTT
>TRBJ2-1|NA|TRBV7-9|few
CASRSRDYNEQFF
TGTGCCAGCAGGTCAAGGGATTACAATGAGCAGTTCTTC
>TRBJ2-1|NA|TRBV5-6|NA
CASSLPLGDEQFF
TGTGCCAGCAGCTTGCCCCTTGGCGATGAGCAGTTCTTC
>TRBJ1-1|NA|TRBV7-2|few
CASSYPWEGRTEAFF
TGTGCCAGCAGCTACCCCTGGGAGGGTCGCACTGAAGCTTTCTTT
>TRBJ2-7|TRBD2|TRBV7-9|few
CASSPLLAGGPLSYEQYF
TGTGCCAGCAGCCCCTTACTAGCGGGAGGGCCCTTGAGCTACGAGCAGTACTTC
>TRBJ1-2|NA|TRBV6-6|NA
CASSSVGRKTYGYTF
TGTGCCAGCAGTTCAGTCGGGAGAAAGACCTATGGCTACACCTTC
>TRBJ2-5|NA|TRBV28|NA
CASSPPGRPQETQYF
TGTGCCAGCAGTCCGCCCGGTCGCCCTCAAGAGACCCAGTACTTC
>TRBJ1-1|NA|TRBV25-1|NA
CASSELGKVAFF
TGTGCCAGCAGTGAATTGGGTAAAGTAGCTTTCTTT
>TRBJ2-1|NA|TRBV7-2|few
CASSPGSTSYNEQFF
TGTGCCAGCAGCCCGGGAAGTACCTCCTACAATGAGCAGTTCTTC
>TRBJ2-1|TRBD2|TRBV7-8|NA
CASRLTSGYNEQFF
TGTGCCAGCAGATTGACTAGCGGATACAATGAGCAGTTCTTC
>TRBJ2-3|TRBD1|TRBV7-6|NA
CASSLLDRASTDTQYF
TGTGCCAGCAGCTTACTGGACAGGGCCAGCACAGATACGCAGTATTTT
>TRBJ2-3|TRBD1|TRBV10-3|NA
CAISLGTGETDTQYF
TGTGCCATCAGCCTCGGGACAGGGGAAACAGATACGCAGTATTTT
>TRBJ2-3|NA|TRBV5-4|NA
CASSLRGSTDTQYF
TGTGCCAGCAGCTTGAGGGGGAGCACAGATACGCAGTATTTT
>TRBJ1-1|NA|TRBV13|NA
CASRPRGGLNTEAFF
TGTGCCAGCAGACCCCGGGGGGGTTTAAACACTGAAGCTTTCTTT
>TRBJ2-2|TRBD2|TRBV27|NA
CASSLSGLAGYTGELFF
TGTGCCAGCAGTTTATCTGGGCTAGCGGGCTACACCGGGGAGCTGTTTTTT
>TRBJ2-5|TRBD1|TRBV6-5|NA
CASSNRGRGETQYF
TGTGCCAGCAGTAACAGGGGGCGGGGAGAGACCCAGTACTTC
>TRBJ2-1|NA|TRBV28|few
CASSPPGRPINEQFF
TGTGCCAGCAGTCCCCCGGGACGGCCCATCAATGAGCAGTTCTTC
>TRBJ1-3|NA|TRBV5-6|once
CASSLGGRGRNTIYF
TGTGCCAGCAGCTTGGGCGGCAGGGGTCGAAACACCATATATTTT
>TRBJ2-2|TRBD1|TRBV19|NA
CASKPINRGHGELFF
TGTGCCAGTAAACCGATTAATAGGGGGCACGGGGAGCTGTTTTTT
>TRBJ2-5|NA|TRBV28|NA
CASSDPGLPPETQYF
TGTGCCAGCAGTGATCCGGGACTTCCCCCAGAGACCCAGTACTTC
>TRBJ2-3|TRBD2|TRBV29-1|NA
CSVEVTARGAFLTDTQYF
TGCAGCGTTGAGGTAACGGCGCGGGGGGCTTTCTTGACAGATACGCAGTATTTT
>TRBJ2-5|TRBD2|TRBV30|NA
CAWNGGSGETQYF
TGTGCCTGGAACGGCGGGAGTGGGGAGACCCAGTACTTC
>TRBJ2-7|NA|TRBV28|NA
CASSLDARPSYEQYF
TGTGCCAGCAGTTTAGATGCCAGGCCATCCTACGAGCAGTACTTC
>TRBJ2-7|NA|TRBV5-4|NA
CASSPGGRVSYEQYF
TGTGCCAGCAGCCCCGGGGGCCGGGTCTCCTACGAGCAGTACTTC
>TRBJ2-1|NA|TRBV21-1|NA
CASSKLSGGNNEQFF
TGTGCCAGCAGCAAACTGAGCGGGGGCAACAATGAGCAGTTCTTC
>TRBJ1-4|NA|TRBV27|NA
CASSSSGVSEKLFF
TGTGCCAGCAGTTCGTCAGGGGTATCTGAAAAACTGTTTTTT
>TRBJ2-7|NA|TRBV28|NA
CASSLSGRPSLEQYF
TGTGCCAGCAGTTTGTCCGGACGCCCGAGCCTCGAGCAGTACTTC
>TRBJ1-6|NA|TRBV12-2|NA
CASRPPTNLPLHF
TGTGCAAGTCGCCCCCCAACGAATTTACCCCTCCACTTT
>TRBJ2-5|NA|TRBV28|NA
CASSPPGTPLWAQYF
TGTGCCAGCAGTCCGCCCGGGACCCCTCTCTGGGCCCAGTACTTC
>TRBJ1-5|TRBD1|TRBV7-9|NA
CASSAGTGRLLPQHF
TGTGCCAGCAGCGCCGGGACAGGCCGTCTTCTGCCCCAGCATTTT
>TRBJ2-7|TRBD1|TRBV5-5|once
CASSAVGQSSYEQYF
TGTGCCAGCAGCGCCGTGGGACAGAGCTCCTACGAGCAGTACTTC